Shown below are 9 T cell receptor beta chains from a single sample sequenced in a study of glioma-infiltrating T cells. TCR alpha and beta CDR3 regions were amplified from RNA using iRepertoire nested multiplex PCR. TCRdb re-derived calls from the multiplex PCR reads in MiXCR, one entry per CDR3 protein. Of 20,000 to 25,000 distinct CDR3 sequences in the sample, 20% to 25% were seen once. Material for sequencing was glioma tissue, nonneoplastic brain tissue, or PBMCs (not recorded which). The receptor source for this set is a human donor with low-grade glioma or glioblastoma, undergoing nonglioma brain surgery, or in good health (not recorded which).

This clonotype was recorded many times. V gene TRBV20-1 combines with J gene TRBJ2-7; D might be TRBD1 (6 bases). V lost 6 bases and J 3 bases, leaving 18 bases between the germline ends. CDR3 length equals 14 residues. Germline CDR1 DFQATT, CDR2 SNEGSKA (reference sequence). This CDR3 reads CSARGQSRGYEQYF. The CDR3, as DNA: TGCAGTGCCCGAGGACAGTCTCGCGGCTACGAGCAGTACTTC.

A note on this clonotype: A read error may be the cause here, since a much bigger clone is one base away. The chain has TRBV7-2 and TRBJ1-3, with 8 bases fitting TRBD1. Germline V CDR1 and CDR2: SGHTA, FQGNSA. The CDR3 is made up of 18 amino acids. CDR3: CASILAGGQVISGNTIYF. CDR3 coding DNA: TGTGCCAGCATCTTAGCGGGGGGACAGGTGATTTCTGGAAACACCATATATTTT.

By share, this clonotype ranks as medium-sized. V gene TRBV27 combines with J gene TRBJ2-1, with D maybe TRBD1 (5 bases). Deletions cut 0 bases from V and 9 bases from J, with 15 bases between. CDR3 size: 15 residues. Germline V gene lookup returns CDR1 MNHEY and CDR2 SMNVEV (reference sequence). The chain's CDR3 is CASSLSFRLGLEQFF. Written as DNA, the CDR3 is TGTGCCAGCAGTTTATCCTTCAGACTGGGGCTTGAGCAGTTCTTC.

The CDR3: CASSPNRAGQPQHF. CDR3 bases: TGTGCCAGCAGTCCCAACAGGGCGGGTCAGCCCCAGCATTTT. The chain carries TRBV12-3 or TRBV12-4 and TRBJ1-5; perhaps TRBD1 as D (6 bases). This CDR3 comprises 14 residues. The V end lost 5 bases, the J end lost 6 bases, and 14 bases lay between the germline ends.

The chain joins TRBV6-2 or TRBV6-3 to TRBJ2-7; a possible D gene is TRBD2 (5 bases). CDR1 is MNHEY, CDR2 SVGEGT, per germline. V lost 9 bases and J lost 3, with 42 bases in between. CDR3 length equals 22 residues. CDR3 loop: CASDHGPPIYGEPKLTDYEQYF. The CDR3 region has the DNA TGTGCCAGTGACCATGGGCCCCCCATCTACGGGGAACCAAAGTTGACCGACTACGAGCAGTACTTC.

This clonotype has more than one count but fewer than ten. DNA of the CDR3: TGTGCCAGCAGCCAAAGCGGGGGGGCAAATGAGCAGTTCTTC. It encodes CASSQSGGANEQFF. The chain combines TRBV3-1 with TRBJ2-1, with TRBD2 identical over 10 bases. V dropped 2 bases and J dropped 7; count of bases not matched to a gene: 2. CDR1 LGHDT and CDR2 YNNKEL come from the germline V gene (reference sequence). The CDR3 totals 14 residues.

Concerning this clonotype: One end of the junction varies from germline; a read error may be responsible. This chain uses TRBV7-6 with TRBJ2-7, with D possibly TRBD1 on 6 matching bases. Germline loops: CDR1 SGHVS, CDR2 FNYEAQ. The CDR3 is 14 residues long. In DNA form, the CDR3 reads TGCGCCCGCAGCCTCAGAGGGCAGGGGCTCGAGCAGTACTTC. It translates to CARSLRGQGLEQYF. The variable domain in full, completed from reference TRBV7-6 and TRBJ2-7, reads GAGVSQSPRYKVTKRGQDVALRCDPISGHVSLYWYRQALGQGPEFLTYFNYEAQQDKSGLPNDRFSAERPEGSISTLTIQRTEQRDSAMYRCARSLRGQGLEQYFGPGTRLTVT.

This clonotype has a count of ten or more. The chain recombines TRBV15 with TRBJ2-3; D remains ambiguous. The V and J ends lost 5 bases and 4 bases respectively, with 13 bases between them. The V gene's germline CDR1 is LNHNV and CDR2 YYDKDF (reference sequence). The CDR3 runs to 14 residues. DNA for the CDR3: TGTGCCACCAGCGCTCTGGGGTTGGCAGATACGCAGTATTTT. It yields the protein CATSALGLADTQYF.

The chain combines TRBV29-1 with TRBJ1-1, with TRBD1 matching 8 bases. The CDR3 has 13 residues. The germline CDR1 and CDR2 sequences are SQVTM and ANQGSEA. The CDR3 region has the DNA TGCAGTTCTCGGACAGGGAGGAACACTGAAGCTTTCTTT. This translates into CSSRTGRNTEAFF.